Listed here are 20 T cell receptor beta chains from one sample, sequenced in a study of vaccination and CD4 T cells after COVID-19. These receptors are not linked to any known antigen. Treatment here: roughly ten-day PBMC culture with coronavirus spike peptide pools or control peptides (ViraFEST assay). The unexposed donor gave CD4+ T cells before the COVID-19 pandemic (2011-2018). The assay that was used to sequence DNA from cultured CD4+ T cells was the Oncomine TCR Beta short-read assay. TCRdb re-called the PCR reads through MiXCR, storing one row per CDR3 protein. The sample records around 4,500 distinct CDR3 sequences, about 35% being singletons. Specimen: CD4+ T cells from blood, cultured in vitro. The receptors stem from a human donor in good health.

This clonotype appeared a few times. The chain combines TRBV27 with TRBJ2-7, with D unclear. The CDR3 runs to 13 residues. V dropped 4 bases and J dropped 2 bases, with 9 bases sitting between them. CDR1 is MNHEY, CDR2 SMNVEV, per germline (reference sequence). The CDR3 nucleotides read TGTGCCAGCAGTTCCTTCGGGCCCTACGAGCAGTACTTC. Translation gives CASSSFGPYEQYF.

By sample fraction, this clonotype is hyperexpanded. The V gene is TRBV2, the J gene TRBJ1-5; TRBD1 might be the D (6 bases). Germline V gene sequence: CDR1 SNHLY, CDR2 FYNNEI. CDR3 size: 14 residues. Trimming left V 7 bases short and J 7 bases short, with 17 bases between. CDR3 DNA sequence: TGTGCCAGCACCCCGGGGGGGCAGGGGCAGCCCCAGCATTTT. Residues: CASTPGGQGQPQHF.

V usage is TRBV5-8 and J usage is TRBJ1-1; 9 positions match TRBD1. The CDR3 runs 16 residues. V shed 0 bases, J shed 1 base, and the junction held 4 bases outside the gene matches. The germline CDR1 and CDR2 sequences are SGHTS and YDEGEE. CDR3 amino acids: CASSLAGQGKNTEAFF. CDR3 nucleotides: TGTGCCAGCAGCTTGGCGGGACAGGGTAAGAACACTGAAGCTTTCTTT. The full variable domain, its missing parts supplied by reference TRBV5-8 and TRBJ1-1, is EAGVTQSPTHLIKTRGQQATLRCSPISGHTSVYWYQQALGLGLQFLLWYDEGEERNRGNFPPRFSGRQFPNYSSELNVNALELEDSALYLCASSLAGQGKNTEAFFGQGTRLTVV.

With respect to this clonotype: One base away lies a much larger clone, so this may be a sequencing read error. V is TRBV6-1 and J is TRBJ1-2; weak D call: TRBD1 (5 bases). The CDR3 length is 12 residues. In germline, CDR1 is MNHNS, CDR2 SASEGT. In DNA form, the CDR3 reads TGTGCCTGCAGCTCGGACACCGGTGGCTACACCTTC. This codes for CACSSDTGGYTF.

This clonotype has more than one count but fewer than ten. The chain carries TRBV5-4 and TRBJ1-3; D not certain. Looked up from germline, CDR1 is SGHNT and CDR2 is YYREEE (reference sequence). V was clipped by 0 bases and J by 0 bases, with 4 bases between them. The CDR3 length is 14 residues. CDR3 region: CASSLGSSGNTIYF. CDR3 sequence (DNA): TGTGCCAGCAGCTTGGGAAGCTCTGGAAACACCATATATTTT.

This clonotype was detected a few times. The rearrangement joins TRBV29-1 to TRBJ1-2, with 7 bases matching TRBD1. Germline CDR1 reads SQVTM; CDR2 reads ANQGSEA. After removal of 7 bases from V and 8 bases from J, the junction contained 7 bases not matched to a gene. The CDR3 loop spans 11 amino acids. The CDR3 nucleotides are TGCAGCGCACTGACAGGGTACGGCTACACCTTC. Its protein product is CSALTGYGYTF.

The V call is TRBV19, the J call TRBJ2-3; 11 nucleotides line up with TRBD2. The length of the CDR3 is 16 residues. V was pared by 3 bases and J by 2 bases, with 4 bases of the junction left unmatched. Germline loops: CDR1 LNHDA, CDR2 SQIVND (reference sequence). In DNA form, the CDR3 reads TGTGCCAGTAGTATTTCGACTAGCGGGGTCACAGATACGCAGTATTTT. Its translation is CASSISTSGVTDTQYF.

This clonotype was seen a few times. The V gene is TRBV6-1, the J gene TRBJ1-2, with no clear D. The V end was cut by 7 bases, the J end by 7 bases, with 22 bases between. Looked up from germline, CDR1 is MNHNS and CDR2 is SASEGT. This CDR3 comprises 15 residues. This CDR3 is CASMKGNSHVSGYTF. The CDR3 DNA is TGTGCCAGCATGAAGGGCAACAGCCACGTGAGTGGCTACACCTTC.

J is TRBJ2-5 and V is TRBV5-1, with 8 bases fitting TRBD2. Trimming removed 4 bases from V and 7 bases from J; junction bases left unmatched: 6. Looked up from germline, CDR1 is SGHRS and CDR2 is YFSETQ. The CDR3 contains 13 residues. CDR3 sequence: CASSTGAGGTQYF. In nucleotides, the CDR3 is TGCGCCAGCAGCACGGGGGCGGGAGGGACCCAGTACTTC.

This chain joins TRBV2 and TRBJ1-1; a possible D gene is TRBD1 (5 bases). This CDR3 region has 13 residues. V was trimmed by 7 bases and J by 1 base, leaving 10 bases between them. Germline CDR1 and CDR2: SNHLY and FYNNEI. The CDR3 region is CASTQGGNTEAFF. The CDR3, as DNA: TGTGCCAGCACCCAGGGCGGGAACACTGAAGCTTTCTTT. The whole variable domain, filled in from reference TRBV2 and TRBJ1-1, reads EPEVTQTPSHQVTQMGQEVILRCVPISNHLYFYWYRQILGQKVEFLVSFYNNEISEKSEIFDDQFSVERPDGSNFTLKIRSTKLEDSAMYFCASTQGGNTEAFFGQGTRLTVV.

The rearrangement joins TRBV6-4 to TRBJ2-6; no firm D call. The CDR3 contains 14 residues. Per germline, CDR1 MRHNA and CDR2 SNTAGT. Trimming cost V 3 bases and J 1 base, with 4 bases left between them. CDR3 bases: TGTGCCAGCAGTGAGGGTTCTGGGGCCAACGTCCTGACTTTC. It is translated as CASSEGSGANVLTF.

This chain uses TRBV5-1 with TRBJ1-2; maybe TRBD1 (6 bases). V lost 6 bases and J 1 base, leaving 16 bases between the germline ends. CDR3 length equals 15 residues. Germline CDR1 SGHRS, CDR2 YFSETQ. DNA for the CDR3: TGCGCCAGCAAGACGGGACACCTAGATAACTATGGCTACACCTTC. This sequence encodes CASKTGHLDNYGYTF.

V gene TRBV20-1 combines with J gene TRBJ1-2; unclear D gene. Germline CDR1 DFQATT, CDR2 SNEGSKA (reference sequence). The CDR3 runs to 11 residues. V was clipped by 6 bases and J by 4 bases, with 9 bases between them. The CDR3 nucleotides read TGCAGTGCCCCTACCCCCTATGGCTACACCTTC. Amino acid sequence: CSAPTPYGYTF.

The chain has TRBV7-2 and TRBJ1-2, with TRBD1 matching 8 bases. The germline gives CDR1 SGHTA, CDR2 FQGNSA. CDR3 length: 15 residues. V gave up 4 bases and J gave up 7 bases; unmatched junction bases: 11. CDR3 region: CASSSYQTGVGGYTF. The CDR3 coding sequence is TGTGCCAGCAGCTCGTACCAGACAGGGGTCGGTGGCTACACCTTC.

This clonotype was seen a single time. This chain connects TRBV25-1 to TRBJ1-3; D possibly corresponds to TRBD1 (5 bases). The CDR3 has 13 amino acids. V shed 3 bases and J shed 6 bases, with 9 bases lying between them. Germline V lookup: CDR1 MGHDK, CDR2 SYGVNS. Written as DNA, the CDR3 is TGTGCCAGCAGTGAGGGGGGGATAAACACCATATATTTT. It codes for CASSEGGINTIYF.

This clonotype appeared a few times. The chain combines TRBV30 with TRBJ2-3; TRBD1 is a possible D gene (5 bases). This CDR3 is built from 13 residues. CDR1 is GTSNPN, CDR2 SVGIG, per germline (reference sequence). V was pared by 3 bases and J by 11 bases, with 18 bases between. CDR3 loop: CAWSGSTDTRQYF. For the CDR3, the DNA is TGTGCCTGGAGCGGTTCGACAGATACGAGGCAGTATTTT. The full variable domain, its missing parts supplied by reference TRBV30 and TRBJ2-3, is SQTIHQWPATLVQPVGSPLSLECTVEGTSNPNLYWYRQAAGRGLQLLFYSVGIGQISSEVPQNLSASRPQDRQFILSSKKLLLSDSGFYLCAWSGSTDTRQYFGPGTRLTVL.

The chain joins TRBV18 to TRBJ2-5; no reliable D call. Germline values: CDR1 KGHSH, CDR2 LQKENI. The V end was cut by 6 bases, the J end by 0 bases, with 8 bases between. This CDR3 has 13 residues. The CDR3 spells CASSRAYQETQYF. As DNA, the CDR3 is TGTGCCAGCTCCCGAGCTTACCAAGAGACCCAGTACTTC.

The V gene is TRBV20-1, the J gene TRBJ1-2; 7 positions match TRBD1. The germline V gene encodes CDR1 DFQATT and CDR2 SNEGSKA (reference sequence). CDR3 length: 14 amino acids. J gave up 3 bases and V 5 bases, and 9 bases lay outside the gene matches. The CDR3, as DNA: TGCAGTGCTCCAATCCGACAGGGTGACTATGGCTACACCTTC. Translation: CSAPIRQGDYGYTF.

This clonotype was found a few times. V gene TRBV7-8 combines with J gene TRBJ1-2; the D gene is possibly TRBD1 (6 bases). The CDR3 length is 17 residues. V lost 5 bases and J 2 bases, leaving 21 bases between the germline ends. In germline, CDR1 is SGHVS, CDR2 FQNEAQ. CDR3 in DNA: TGTGCCAGCAGCCGTAATGAACAGGGAAGAAACAACTATGGCTACACCTTC. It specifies CASSRNEQGRNNYGYTF.

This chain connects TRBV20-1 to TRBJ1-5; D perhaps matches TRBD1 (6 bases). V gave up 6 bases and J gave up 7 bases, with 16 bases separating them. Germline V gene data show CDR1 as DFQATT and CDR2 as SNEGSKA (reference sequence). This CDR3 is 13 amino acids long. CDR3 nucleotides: TGCAGTGCGGCCGATGGGGGGCGACAGCCCCAGCATTTT. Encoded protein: CSAADGGRQPQHF.